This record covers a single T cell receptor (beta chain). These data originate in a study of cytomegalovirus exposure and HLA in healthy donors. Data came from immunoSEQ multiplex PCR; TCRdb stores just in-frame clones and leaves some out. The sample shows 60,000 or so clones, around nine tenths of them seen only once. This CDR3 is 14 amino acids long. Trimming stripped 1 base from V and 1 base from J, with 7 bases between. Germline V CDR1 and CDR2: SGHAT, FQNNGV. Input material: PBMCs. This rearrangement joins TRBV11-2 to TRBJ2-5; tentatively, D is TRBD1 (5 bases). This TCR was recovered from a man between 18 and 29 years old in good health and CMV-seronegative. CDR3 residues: CASSLVTVQETQYF. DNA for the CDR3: TGTGCCAGCAGCTTAGTGACAGTCCAAGAGACCCAGTACTTC.